This T cell receptor beta chain stems from a study of early T cells in non-severe SARS-CoV-2 infection. Study-wide findings and caveats: Database matching using VDJdb favored anti-spike CD8 responses, with private and CD4 specificities left missing.

Germline CDR1 is SGHAT and CDR2 is FQNNGV. CDR3 size: 16 residues. The junction had 6 bases not matched to a gene; V was cut back by 0 bases and J by 6 bases. With regard to this clonotype: Its antigen is currently unknown.

In TCRdb, the 5' RACE reads were re-called with MiXCR into one record per CDR3 protein. This sample yields 70,000 to 90,000 distinct CDR3 sequences, of which about a sixth are seen a single time; 10% to 15% belongs to the top ten. The sample taken for sequencing was whole blood. The chain couples TRBV11-2 to TRBJ2-3; 10 bases are shared with TRBD2. The sequence was obtained from an adult who was a healthcare worker with PCR-confirmed SARS-CoV-2 infection or an uninfected control (not recorded which). This CDR3 reads CASSLERLAGADTQYF. The CDR3 DNA reads as TGTGCCAGCAGCTTAGAAAGGCTAGCGGGGGCGGATACGCAGTATTTT.